The rows below give T cell receptor beta chains drawn from one sample of a study of blood T cell repertoires in COVID-19. Data came from immunoSEQ multiplex PCR; TCRdb stores just in-frame clones and leaves some out. The sample lists just over 150,000 clones, roughly 79% seen once, with 22% in the top ten. The sample was peripheral blood. Receptors originate from a woman aged 80 or over with acute or convalescent COVID-19. Both conserved end residues are part of each CDR3. Each record gives: J gene, V gene, D gene, clone size, CDR3 protein, CDR3 DNA. The D gene is left open where the match is weak. Size tells how often a clone was seen (once, few, many) or the class of an expanded clone, and some rows leave it out.

TRBJ1-3	TRBV25-1	.	.	CASSLSGNTIYF	TGTGCCAGCAGTCTTTCTGGAAACACCATATATTTT
TRBJ1-2	TRBV10-1	.	.	CASSECRVRYGYTF	TGCGCCAGCAGTGAGTGCAGGGTCAGGTATGGCTACACCTTC
TRBJ1-4	TRBV7-2	.	.	CASSSQSRQGEKLFF	TGTGCCAGCAGCTCCCAAAGCCGGCAGGGTGAAAAACTGTTTTTT
TRBJ2-3	TRBV7-9	.	few	CASSGNSGDTQYF	TGTGCCAGCAGTGGGAACTCGGGGGATACGCAGTATTTT
TRBJ1-6	TRBV19	TRBD1	.	CATRPGQGNSPLHF	TGTGCCACCAGACCGGGACAGGGGAATTCACCCCTCCACTTT
TRBJ1-2	TRBV29-1	TRBD1	.	CSVENQGARGYTF	TGCAGCGTTGAAAACCAGGGGGCGCGTGGCTACACCTTC
TRBJ1-2	TRBV5-1	.	.	CASSLLVNYGYTF	TGCGCCAGCAGCTTGCTTGTCAACTATGGCTACACCTTC
TRBJ2-1	TRBV3-1/TRBV3-2	TRBD2	.	CASSRPGLAGPNEQFF	TGTGCCAGCAGCCGCCCCGGGCTAGCGGGACCCAATGAGCAGTTCTTC
TRBJ2-1	TRBV5-1	.	few	CASSLDRVGNEQFF	TGCGCCAGCAGCTTGGACAGGGTAGGCAATGAGCAGTTCTTC
TRBJ1-2	TRBV3-1/TRBV3-2	.	.	CASSRTGGIGANYGYTF	TGTGCCAGCAGCCGGACCGGGGGGATTGGGGCTAACTATGGCTACACCTTC
TRBJ2-1	TRBV9	TRBD2	.	CASSVVGSGRDEQFF	TGTGCCAGCAGCGTAGTAGGTAGCGGGAGGGATGAGCAGTTCTTC
TRBJ1-5	TRBV4-1	.	once	CASSLKWTEYNQPQHF	TGCGCCAGCAGCCTCAAATGGACAGAGTACAATCAGCCCCAGCATTTT
TRBJ1-5	TRBV19	.	.	CASSLRAGGTQPQHF	TGTGCCAGCAGTCTTCGGGCCGGAGGCACTCAGCCCCAGCATTTT
TRBJ1-4	TRBV19	.	.	CASSPQSATNEKLFF	TGTGCCAGTAGTCCACAAAGTGCAACTAATGAAAAACTGTTTTTT
TRBJ2-5	TRBV5-4	TRBD2	.	CASSLGGRVGETQYF	TGTGCCAGCAGCTTGGGAGGGAGGGTCGGAGAGACCCAGTACTTC
TRBJ2-7	TRBV25-1	.	.	CASGPGQAPEQYF	TGTGCCAGCGGCCCTGGGCAGGCCCCTGAGCAGTACTTC
TRBJ2-1	TRBV15	.	once	CATSRDSRTSKNEQFF	TGTGCCACCAGCAGAGATTCCCGAACTAGCAAAAATGAGCAGTTCTTC
TRBJ2-1	TRBV2	TRBD2	.	CASRAGREDWNNEQFF	TGTGCCAGCAGGGCGGGGCGGGAGGATTGGAACAATGAGCAGTTCTTC